The 4 T cell receptor beta chains reported below all come from one sample, sequenced in a study of monozygotic twins with inflammatory bowel disease. TCRdb re-called the 5' RACE reads and gives one entry per CDR3 protein, without DNA. Seen in this sample are more than 300,000 distinct CDR3 sequences; the ten most common clones hold 5% to 6%. The sequenced sample was blood. Receptors were obtained from a human donor with ulcerative colitis or Crohn's disease, or a healthy co-twin of an affected twin (not recorded which).

The chain couples TRBV20-1 to TRBJ2-7; without DNA, the TCRdb call of TRBD1 cannot be checked. This CDR3 comprises 15 residues. Germline CDR1 and CDR2: DFQATT and SNEGSKA (reference sequence). Here the CDR3 reads CSARGGGGSERDQYF.

This chain joins TRBV7-2 and TRBJ2-5; TCRdb indicates TRBD1, and absent DNA this call remains unverified. The CDR3 has 15 residues. CDR1 is SGHTA, CDR2 FQGNSA, per germline. The chain's CDR3 is CASSPLGTTYETQYF.

This chain connects TRBV5-1 to TRBJ2-1; TCRdb names TRBD2, which stays unverified in the absence of DNA. The CDR3 runs 16 residues. Per germline, CDR1 SGHRS and CDR2 YFSETQ. The CDR3 protein is CASSPSGGASYNEQFF.

This chain connects TRBV5-1 to TRBJ2-1; TCRdb names TRBD2, which stays unverified in the absence of DNA. The CDR3 totals 16 residues. Germline lookup yields CDR1 SGHRS and CDR2 YFSETQ. CDR3 amino acids: CASSLPLAGGQSEQFF.